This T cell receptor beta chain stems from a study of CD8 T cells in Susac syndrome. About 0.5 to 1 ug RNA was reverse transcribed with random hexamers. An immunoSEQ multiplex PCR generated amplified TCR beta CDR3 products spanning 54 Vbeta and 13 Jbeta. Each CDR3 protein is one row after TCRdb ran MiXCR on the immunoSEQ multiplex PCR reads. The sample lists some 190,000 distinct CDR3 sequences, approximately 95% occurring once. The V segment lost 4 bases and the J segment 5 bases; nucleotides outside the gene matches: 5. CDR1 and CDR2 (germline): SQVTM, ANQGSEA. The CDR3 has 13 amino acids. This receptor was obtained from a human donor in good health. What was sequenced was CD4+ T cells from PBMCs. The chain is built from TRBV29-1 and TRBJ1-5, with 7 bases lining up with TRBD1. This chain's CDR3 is CSVGEGADQPQHF. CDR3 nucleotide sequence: TGCAGCGTTGGAGAGGGGGCCGATCAGCCCCAGCATTTT.